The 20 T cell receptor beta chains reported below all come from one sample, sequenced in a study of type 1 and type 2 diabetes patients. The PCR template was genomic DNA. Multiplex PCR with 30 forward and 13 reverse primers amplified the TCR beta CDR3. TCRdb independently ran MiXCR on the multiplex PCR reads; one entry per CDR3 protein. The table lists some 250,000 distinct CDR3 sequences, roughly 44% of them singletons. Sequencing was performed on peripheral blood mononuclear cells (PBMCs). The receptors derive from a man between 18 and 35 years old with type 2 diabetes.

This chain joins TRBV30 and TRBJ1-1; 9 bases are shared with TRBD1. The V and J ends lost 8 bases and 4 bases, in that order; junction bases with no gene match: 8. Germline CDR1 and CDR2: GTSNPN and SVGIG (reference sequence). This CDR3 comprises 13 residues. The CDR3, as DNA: TGTGCCGTAACGGGACAGGGAATCACTGAAGCTTTCTTT. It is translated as CAVTGQGITEAFF.

The DNA for the CDR3 is TGTGCTAGTGGTCACGACAGTTTCAATCAGCCCCAGCATTTT. It encodes CASGHDSFNQPQHF. V usage is TRBV12-5 and J usage is TRBJ1-5; D might be TRBD1 (5 bases). V was cut by 5 bases and J by 3 bases, with 11 bases left in between. Germline CDR1 and CDR2: LGHNT and FRNRAP. This CDR3 is 14 amino acids long.

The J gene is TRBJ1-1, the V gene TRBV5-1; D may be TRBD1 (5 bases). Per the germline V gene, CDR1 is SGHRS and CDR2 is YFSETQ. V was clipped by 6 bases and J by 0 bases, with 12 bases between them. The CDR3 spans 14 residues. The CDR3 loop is CASNPTELNTEAFF. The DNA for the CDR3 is TGCGCCAGCAACCCGACAGAACTGAACACTGAAGCTTTCTTT.

CDR3 sequence (DNA): TGTGCCAGCACCAAGGGGGAGGGTCCCCAGCATTTT. Protein sequence: CASTKGEGPQHF. The rearrangement joins TRBV2 to TRBJ1-5, with D maybe TRBD1 (6 bases). Trimming shortened V by 7 bases and J by 10 bases, and 14 bases separated the two germline ends. The CDR3 extends over 12 amino acids. Germline V gene data show CDR1 as SNHLY and CDR2 as FYNNEI. Using reference TRBV2 and TRBJ1-5 for the parts outside the CDR3, the full variable domain is EPEVTQTPSHQVTQMGQEVILRCVPISNHLYFYWYRQILGQKVEFLVSFYNNEISEKSEIFDDQFSVERPDGSNFTLKIRSTKLEDSAMYFCASTKGEGPQHFGDGTRLSIL.

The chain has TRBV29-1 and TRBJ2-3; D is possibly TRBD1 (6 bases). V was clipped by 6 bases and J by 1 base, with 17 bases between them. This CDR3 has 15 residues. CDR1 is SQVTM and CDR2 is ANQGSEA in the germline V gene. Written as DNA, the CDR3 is TGCAGCGTCAACGGGATGACAGGCCGCACAGATACGCAGTATTTT. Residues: CSVNGMTGRTDTQYF.

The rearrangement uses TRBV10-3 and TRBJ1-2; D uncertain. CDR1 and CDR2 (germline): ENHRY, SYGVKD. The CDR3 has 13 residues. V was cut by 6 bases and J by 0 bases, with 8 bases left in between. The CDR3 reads CAISDKPNYGYTF. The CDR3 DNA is TGTGCCATCAGCGACAAACCTAACTATGGCTACACCTTC.

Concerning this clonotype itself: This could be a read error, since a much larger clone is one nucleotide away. As DNA, the CDR3 is TGTGTCAGCAGTGTGGGATCGATGTACGAGCAGTACTTC. Protein product: CVSSVGSMYEQYF. The chain has TRBV2 and TRBJ2-7; D remains ambiguous. CDR3 length: 13 residues. From germline, CDR1 is SNHLY and CDR2 FYNNEI.

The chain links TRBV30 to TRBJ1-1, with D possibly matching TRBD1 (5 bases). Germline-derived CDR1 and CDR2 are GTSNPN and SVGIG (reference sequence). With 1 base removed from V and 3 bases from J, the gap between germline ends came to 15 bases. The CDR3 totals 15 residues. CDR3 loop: CAWSDLIGRDTEAFF. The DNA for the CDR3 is TGTGCCTGGAGTGACCTTATCGGCAGGGACACTGAAGCTTTCTTT.

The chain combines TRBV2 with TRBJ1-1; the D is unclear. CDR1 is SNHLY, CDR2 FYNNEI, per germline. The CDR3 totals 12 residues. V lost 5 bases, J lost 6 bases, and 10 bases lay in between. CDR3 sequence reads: CASSSNWAEAFF. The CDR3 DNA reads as TGTGCCAGCAGTTCTAACTGGGCTGAAGCTTTCTTT.

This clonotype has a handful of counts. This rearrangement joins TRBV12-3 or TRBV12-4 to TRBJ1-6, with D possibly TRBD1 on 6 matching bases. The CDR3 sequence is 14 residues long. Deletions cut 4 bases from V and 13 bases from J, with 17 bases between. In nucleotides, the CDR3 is TGTGCCAGCAGTTACGAGGGGGGGATAGCGCCCCTCCACTTT. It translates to CASSYEGGIAPLHF.

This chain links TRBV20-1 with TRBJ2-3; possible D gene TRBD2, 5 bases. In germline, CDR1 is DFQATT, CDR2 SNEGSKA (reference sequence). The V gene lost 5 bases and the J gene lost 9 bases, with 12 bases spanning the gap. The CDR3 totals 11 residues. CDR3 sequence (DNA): TGCAGTGCTTTTAGCGTGCGCACGCAGTATTTT. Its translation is CSAFSVRTQYF.

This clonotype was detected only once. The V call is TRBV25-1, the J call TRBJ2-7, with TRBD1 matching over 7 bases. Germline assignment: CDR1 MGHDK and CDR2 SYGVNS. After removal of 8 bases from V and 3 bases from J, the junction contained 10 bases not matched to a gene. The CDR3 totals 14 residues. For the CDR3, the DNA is TGTGCCAGCGGACATCCGGGACAGAGCTACGAGCAGTACTTC. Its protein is CASGHPGQSYEQYF.

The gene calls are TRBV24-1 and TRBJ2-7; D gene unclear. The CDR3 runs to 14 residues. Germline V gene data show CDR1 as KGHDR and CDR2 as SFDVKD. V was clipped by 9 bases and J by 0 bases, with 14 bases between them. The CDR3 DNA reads TGTGCCACCCCTATCATTTGGTACTCCTACGAGCAGTACTTC. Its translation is CATPIIWYSYEQYF.

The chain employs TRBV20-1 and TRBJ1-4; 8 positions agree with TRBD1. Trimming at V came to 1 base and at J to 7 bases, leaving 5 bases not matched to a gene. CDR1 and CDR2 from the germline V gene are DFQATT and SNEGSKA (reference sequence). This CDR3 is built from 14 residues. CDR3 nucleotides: TGCAGTGCTAGAGGCAGGGGGCTTTTTGAAAAACTGTTTTTT. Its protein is CSARGRGLFEKLFF.

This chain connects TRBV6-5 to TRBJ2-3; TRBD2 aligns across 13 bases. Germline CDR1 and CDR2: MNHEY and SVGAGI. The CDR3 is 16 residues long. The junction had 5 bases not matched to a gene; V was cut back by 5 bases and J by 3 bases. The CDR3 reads CASSEMTSGGTDTQYF. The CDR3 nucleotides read TGTGCCAGCAGTGAGATGACTAGCGGGGGGACAGATACGCAGTATTTT.

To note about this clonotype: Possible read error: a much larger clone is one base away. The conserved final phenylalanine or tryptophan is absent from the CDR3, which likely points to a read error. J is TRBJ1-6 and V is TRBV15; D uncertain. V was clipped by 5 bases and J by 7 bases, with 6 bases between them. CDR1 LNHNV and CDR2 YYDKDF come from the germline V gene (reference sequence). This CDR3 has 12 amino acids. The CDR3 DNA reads TGTGCCACCAGCTTTACAAATTCACCCCTCCACTAT. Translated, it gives CATSFTNSPLHY.

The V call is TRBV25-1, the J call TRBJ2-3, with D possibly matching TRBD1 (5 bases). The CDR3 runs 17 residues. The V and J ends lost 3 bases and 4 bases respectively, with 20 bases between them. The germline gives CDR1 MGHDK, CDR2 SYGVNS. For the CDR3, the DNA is TGTGCCAGCAGTGAGGGGCGGAATATTCCTATAGCAGATACGCAGTATTTT. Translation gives CASSEGRNIPIADTQYF.

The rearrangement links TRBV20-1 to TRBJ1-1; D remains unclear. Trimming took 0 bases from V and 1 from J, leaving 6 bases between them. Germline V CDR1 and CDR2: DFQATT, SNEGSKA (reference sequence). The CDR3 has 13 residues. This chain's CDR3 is CSAREDPNTEAFF. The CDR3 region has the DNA TGCAGTGCTAGAGAGGACCCGAACACTGAAGCTTTCTTT.

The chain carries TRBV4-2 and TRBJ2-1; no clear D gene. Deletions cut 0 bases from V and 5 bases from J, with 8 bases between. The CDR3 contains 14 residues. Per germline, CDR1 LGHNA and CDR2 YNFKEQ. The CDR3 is CASSQDGGNNEQFF. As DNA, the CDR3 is TGTGCCAGCAGCCAAGATGGTGGTAACAATGAGCAGTTCTTC.

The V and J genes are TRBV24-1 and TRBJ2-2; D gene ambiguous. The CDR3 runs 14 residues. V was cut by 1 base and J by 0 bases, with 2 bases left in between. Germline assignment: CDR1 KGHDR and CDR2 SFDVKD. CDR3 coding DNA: TGTGCCACCAGTGATTTTGCGAACACCGGGGAGCTGTTTTTT. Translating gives CATSDFANTGELFF.